These 20 T cell receptor beta chains originate from one sample sequenced in a study of cytomegalovirus exposure and HLA in healthy donors. The PCR contained 60 Vbeta and 13 Jbeta primers. TCRdb's copy holds only in-frame clones and misses some; the assay was immunoSEQ multiplex PCR. The sample has 83,000 or so clones, about 76% seen once. Sequences were obtained from PBMCs. These receptors came from a woman in her thirties or forties in good health and CMV-seropositive.

This clone was picked up one time. The rearrangement uses TRBV5-8 and TRBJ1-3; D gene ambiguous. Per the germline V gene, CDR1 is SGHTS and CDR2 is YDEGEE. V gave up 2 bases and J gave up 0 bases, with 12 bases separating them. CDR3 size: 16 residues. DNA of the CDR3: TGTGCCAGCAGCTTAAGAGGGTTGAGCTCTGGAAACACCATATATTTT. This translates into CASSLRGLSSGNTIYF.

Concerning this clone: A read error may account for a junction end that differs from germline. V gene TRBV20-1 combines with J gene TRBJ1-5, with D uncertain. Germline CDR1 DFQATT, CDR2 SNEGSKA (reference sequence). The CDR3 is 11 residues long. The CDR3 DNA reads TGCAGTGCCAGAGATGAGCCGCCCCAGCATTTT. It codes for CSARDEPPQHF.

V usage is TRBV9 and J usage is TRBJ2-5; 11 nucleotides agree with TRBD2. The J segment lost 2 bases and the V segment lost 1 base, leaving 7 bases of the junction unmatched. The CDR3 has 17 amino acids. Germline-derived CDR1 and CDR2 are SGDLS and YYNGEE. The CDR3 is CASSVTGTSGIQETQYF. The CDR3 DNA reads as TGTGCCAGCAGCGTAACCGGGACTAGCGGAATACAAGAGACCCAGTACTTC.

Only a few counts were recorded for this clone. In DNA, the CDR3 is TGTGCCAGCAGTTACGATTCTGTAACGCGGGCCTATGGCTACACCTTC. Translated: CASSYDSVTRAYGYTF. The chain has TRBV6-5 and TRBJ1-2; D gene ambiguous. The CDR3 is made up of 16 amino acids. V was trimmed by 2 bases and J by 4 bases, leaving 17 bases between them. Germline V CDR1 and CDR2: MNHEY, SVGAGI.

V usage is TRBV13 and J usage is TRBJ1-6; the D gene is possibly TRBD1 (5 bases). The CDR3 extends over 16 amino acids. Germline values: CDR1 PRHDT, CDR2 FYEKMQ (reference sequence). Between the trimmed V and J ends, which lost 3 bases and 3 bases, there was a span of 12 bases. CDR3 in amino acids: CASSFGRGDYNSPLHF. DNA of the CDR3: TGTGCCAGCAGCTTCGGTCGGGGGGACTATAATTCACCCCTCCACTTT.

The CDR3 nucleotides are TGTGCCAGCAGCTCGTCCTCAGGGGGCCCTGAAGCTTTCTTT. Translated, it gives CASSSSSGGPEAFF. The chain combines TRBV11-2 with TRBJ1-1; TRBD1 matches 8 bases. V lost 4 bases to trimming and J lost 6 bases; unmatched junction nucleotides: 7. The CDR3 consists of 14 residues. Germline values: CDR1 SGHAT, CDR2 FQNNGV.

The chain is built from TRBV2 and TRBJ2-7, with D tentatively TRBD2 (6 bases). V lost 7 bases to trimming and J lost 1 base, with 11 bases between them. Germline CDR1 and CDR2: SNHLY and FYNNEI. The CDR3 has 13 residues. Here the CDR3 DNA reads TGTGCCAGCACTAGGGGACTTTCCTACGAGCAGTACTTC. Translated, it gives CASTRGLSYEQYF.

This chain links TRBV5-1 with TRBJ2-7; 10 positions match TRBD2. The CDR3 loop spans 17 amino acids. The germline V gene has CDR1 SGHRS and CDR2 YFSETQ. V lost 4 bases to trimming and J lost 2 bases; unmatched junction nucleotides: 12. CDR3 amino acids: CASSRNLAGVSPYEQYF. Written as DNA, the CDR3 is TGCGCCAGCAGCCGGAATCTAGCGGGAGTCTCCCCCTACGAGCAGTACTTC.

The chain uses TRBV5-6 and TRBJ2-7; weak D call: TRBD2 (6 bases). CDR3 length equals 13 residues. V dropped 0 bases and J dropped 8 bases, with 12 bases sitting between them. Germline CDR1 SGHDT, CDR2 YYEEEE. CDR3 nucleotide sequence: TGTGCCAGCAGCTTGGGGGGGGAGCACAAGCAGTACTTC. Translation gives CASSLGGEHKQYF.

This clone came up once. The chain links TRBV29-1 to TRBJ1-1, with D possibly TRBD1 on 6 matching bases. Germline CDR1 SQVTM, CDR2 ANQGSEA. V dropped 4 bases and J dropped 10 bases, with 7 bases sitting between them. The CDR3 runs 9 residues. CDR3 coding DNA: TGCAGCGTTGCCAGGGGAGCTTTCTTT. As protein: CSVARGAFF.

The chain recombines TRBV18 with TRBJ1-1; a possible D gene is TRBD1 (6 bases). The V end lost 6 bases, the J end lost 4 bases, and 18 bases lay between the germline ends. The CDR3 is 15 amino acids. CDR1 and CDR2 from the germline V gene are KGHSH and LQKENI. CDR3 protein: CASSSSGGQSTEAFF. The CDR3 DNA is TGTGCCAGCTCCTCCTCTGGGGGCCAAAGCACTGAAGCTTTCTTT.

As concerns this clone: An end of the junction differs from the germline gene, which may be a read error. The J gene is TRBJ2-3, the V gene TRBV7-7; TRBD1 aligns across 7 bases. The CDR3 is 18 amino acids. Germline CDR1 SSHAT, CDR2 FNYEAQ (reference sequence). In DNA form, the CDR3 reads TGTGCTAGCAGCTTAGATAGGACAGGTACACCGCCCACAGATACGCAGTATTTT. Protein: CASSLDRTGTPPTDTQYF. Drawing the rest from reference TRBV7-7 and TRBJ2-3, the complete variable domain is GAGVSQSPRYKVTKRGQDVTLRCDPISSHATLYWYQQALGQGPEFLTYFNYEAQPDKSGLPSDRFSAERPEGSISTLTIQRTEQRDSAMYRCASSLDRTGTPPTDTQYFGPGTRLTVL.

This chain connects TRBV7-9 to TRBJ2-7; 11 bases agree with TRBD2. The CDR3 has 15 amino acids. Trimming removed 3 bases from V and 1 base from J; junction bases left unmatched: 2. The germline V gene encodes CDR1 SEHNR and CDR2 FQNEAQ (reference sequence). CDR3 region: CASSLGLAASYEQYF. As DNA, the CDR3 is TGTGCCAGCAGCTTGGGACTAGCGGCTTCCTACGAGCAGTACTTC.

The chain links TRBV28 to TRBJ1-6; 9 nucleotides agree with TRBD1. The CDR3 length is 15 residues. J gave up 9 bases and V 7 bases, and 10 bases lay outside the gene matches. CDR1 MDHEN and CDR2 SYDVKM come from the germline V gene. DNA of the CDR3: TGTGCCAGCACAACGCCGGGGACAGGGACTTCACCCCTCCACTTT. As protein: CASTTPGTGTSPLHF.

The chain recombines TRBV19 with TRBJ2-7, with D possibly TRBD1 on 5 matching bases. V lost 4 bases to trimming and J lost 2 bases, with 21 bases between them. Looked up from germline, CDR1 is LNHDA and CDR2 is SQIVND (reference sequence). The CDR3 contains 17 residues. The DNA of the CDR3 is TGTGCCAGTAGTAGGGGCCGGCAGGGCCAAAGGGCCTACGAGCAGTACTTC. Translation: CASSRGRQGQRAYEQYF.

The chain carries TRBV15 and TRBJ1-5; D uncertain. The V gene lost 4 bases and the J gene lost 5 bases, with 9 bases spanning the gap. Germline V gives CDR1 LNHNV, CDR2 YYDKDF (reference sequence). The CDR3 has 13 amino acids. CDR3 sequence (DNA): TGTGCCACCAGCATGGCATTTGATCAGCCCCAGCATTTT. Protein sequence: CATSMAFDQPQHF.

This CDR3 reads CASSFMTATAGELFF. The DNA for the CDR3 is TGTGCCAGCAGCTTTATGACAGCTACGGCCGGGGAGCTGTTTTTT. V usage is TRBV7-8 and J usage is TRBJ2-2; maybe TRBD1 (5 bases). Trimming removed 3 bases at V and 6 bases at J, with 14 bases between. The CDR3 consists of 15 residues. Looked up from germline, CDR1 is SGHVS and CDR2 is FQNEAQ.

CDR3 coding DNA: TGTGCCAGCAGCCCACTAGCGGGAAAAGAGACCCAGTACTTC. Its protein is CASSPLAGKETQYF. This sequence joins TRBV6-5 and TRBJ2-5; 10 bases are shared with TRBD2. Germline V gene lookup returns CDR1 MNHEY and CDR2 SVGAGI. The trim removed 6 bases at V and 3 bases at J, leaving 4 bases unmatched. The CDR3 extends over 14 amino acids.

This chain links TRBV30 with TRBJ1-6, with TRBD1 identical over 8 bases. Germline CDR1 reads GTSNPN; CDR2 reads SVGIG (reference sequence). Trimming at V came to 0 bases and at J to 7 bases, leaving 5 bases not matched to a gene. The CDR3 runs to 15 residues. This CDR3 reads CAWSVLDRENSPLHF. For the CDR3, the DNA is TGTGCCTGGAGTGTTTTGGACAGGGAGAATTCACCCCTCCACTTT.

The V call is TRBV28, the J call TRBJ2-1; tentatively, D is TRBD2 (5 bases). This CDR3 has 12 residues. V lost 5 bases and J lost 9, with 11 bases in between. Germline assignment: CDR1 MDHEN and CDR2 SYDVKM. The CDR3 DNA is TGTGCCAGCAGTCCCAGCCGGGGTGAGCAGTTCTTC. Its translation is CASSPSRGEQFF.